This entry describes one TCR beta chain. Per germline, CDR1 LNHDA and CDR2 SQIVND (reference sequence). The CDR3 has 15 amino acids. V lost 9 bases and J lost 0; bases outside the gene matches: 10. Profiled with immunoSEQ multiplex PCR; TCRdb holds only in-frame clones, not every one. This sample has a few hundred thousand clones, with 86% found just once. This entry is derived from a study of blood T cell repertoires in COVID-19. Study at large: T cells, B-cell-depleted T cells, or PBMCs supplied cDNA or gDNA.

This receptor was obtained from a man between 18 and 35 years old with active or convalescent COVID-19. The V gene is TRBV19, the J gene TRBJ1-2; 7 nucleotides match TRBD1. Material for sequencing was peripheral blood. The CDR3: CASLQGKATNYGYTF. The CDR3 DNA is TGTGCCAGCCTACAGGGGAAGGCCACTAACTATGGCTACACCTTC. Filled out from reference TRBV19 and TRBJ1-2, the complete variable domain reads DGGITQSPKYLFRKEGQNVTLSCEQNLNHDAMYWYRQDPGQGLRLIYYSQIVNDFQKGDIAEGYSVSREKKESFPLTVTSAQKNPTAFYLCASLQGKATNYGYTFGSGTRLTVV.